This entry is about one T cell receptor (beta chain). Sequencing used immunoSEQ multiplex PCR; TCRdb keeps in-frame clones, though not all of them. The sample carries about 110,000 clones, less than 90% recorded once. The sample is drawn from a study of cytomegalovirus exposure and HLA in healthy donors. CDR3 length equals 13 residues. Per germline, CDR1 LNHDA and CDR2 SQIVND (reference sequence). Trimming cost V 9 bases and J 0 bases, with 11 bases left between them. The receptor's source is a woman between 18 and 29 years old in good health and CMV-seropositive. The chain couples TRBV19 to TRBJ1-1; unclear D gene. The specimen sequenced was PBMCs. CDR3: CASGGYMNTEAFF. Written as DNA, the CDR3 is TGTGCCAGCGGCGGGTACATGAACACTGAAGCTTTCTTT.